These 17 T cell receptor beta chains were all obtained from the same sample, sequenced in a study of OX40 agonist ivuxolimab in advanced cancers. Sequenced by immunoSEQ multiplex PCR; TCRdb stores in-frame clones only, minus some. The table has 13,000 or so clones, 82% seen once. Source: CD4+ or CD8+ T cells sorted from blood, taken in a trial of the OX40 agonist ivuxolimab. The receptor set was obtained from an adult with an advanced solid tumor such as melanoma, head and neck, liver or kidney cancer.

The chain combines TRBV5-1 with TRBJ1-6; the D gene is possibly TRBD1 (5 bases). With 3 bases removed from V and 3 bases from J, the gap between germline ends came to 7 bases. Germline-derived CDR1 and CDR2 are SGHRS and YFSETQ. CDR3 size: 14 residues. CDR3 sequence (DNA): TGCGCCAGCAGCTGGGACCACTATAATTCACCCCTCCACTTT. Residues: CASSWDHYNSPLHF.

This clone was detected once. This chain joins TRBV12-5 and TRBJ2-2, with 7 bases matching TRBD1. Trimming cost V 0 bases and J 5 bases; bases outside gene matches: 3. CDR3 length: 15 amino acids. Germline CDR1 reads LGHNT; CDR2 reads FRNRAP. CDR3 DNA: TGTGCTAGTGGTTTGGTTCCAGGGGGTACCGGGGAGCTGTTTTTT. This translates into CASGLVPGGTGELFF.

V and J are TRBV7-9 and TRBJ2-1; D not certain. V lost 2 bases, J lost 10 bases, and 12 bases lay in between. The CDR3 sequence is 13 residues long. Germline loops: CDR1 SEHNR, CDR2 FQNEAQ (reference sequence). This CDR3 reads CASSLILGPEQFF. The CDR3 DNA reads as TGTGCCAGCAGCTTAATCCTTGGACCCGAGCAGTTCTTC. Complete variable domain (other parts from reference TRBV7-9 and TRBJ2-1): DTGVSQNPRHKITKRGQNVTFRCDPISEHNRLYWYRQTLGQGPEFLTYFQNEAQLEKSRLLSDRFSAERPKGSFSTLEIQRTEQGDSAMYLCASSLILGPEQFFGPGTRLTVL.

V usage is TRBV7-9 and J usage is TRBJ2-7; TRBD1 might be the D (6 bases). This CDR3 contains 13 residues. V lost 5 bases to trimming and J lost 1 base, with 9 bases between them. Germline-derived CDR1 and CDR2 are SEHNR and FQNEAQ (reference sequence). The chain's CDR3 is CASSPTGSYEQYF. As DNA, the CDR3 is TGTGCCAGCAGCCCGACAGGATCCTACGAGCAGTACTTC.

CDR3 nucleotide sequence: TGTGCCAGCAGCTCCGAGTTGAACACTGAAGCTTTCTTT. Translated, it gives CASSSELNTEAFF. The V call is TRBV11-2, the J call TRBJ1-1, with D uncertain. The CDR3 loop spans 13 amino acids. From germline, CDR1 is SGHAT and CDR2 FQNNGV. Trimming shortened V by 4 bases and J by 0 bases, and 6 bases separated the two germline ends.

J is TRBJ2-5 and V is TRBV12-5; D gene unclear. The germline gives CDR1 LGHNT, CDR2 FRNRAP. The CDR3 totals 16 residues. Trimming stripped 2 bases from V and 1 base from J, with 14 bases between. CDR3 in DNA: TGTGCTAGTGGTTTGACCGCCGGTGGGCCCCAAGAGACCCAGTACTTC. This sequence encodes CASGLTAGGPQETQYF.

The V gene is TRBV19, the J gene TRBJ1-5; the match to TRBD1 covers 8 bases. The CDR3 runs 15 residues. J gave up 0 bases and V 7 bases, and 5 bases lay outside the gene matches. In germline, CDR1 is LNHDA, CDR2 SQIVND (reference sequence). DNA for the CDR3: TGTGCCAGTACTAGACAGGGGTATAGCAATCAGCCCCAGCATTTT. Protein: CASTRQGYSNQPQHF.

V usage is TRBV19 and J usage is TRBJ2-1; TRBD1 matches 7 bases. CDR3 length equals 14 residues. CDR1 LNHDA and CDR2 SQIVND come from the germline V gene (reference sequence). V lost 4 bases to trimming and J lost 8 bases; unmatched junction nucleotides: 8. CDR3 amino acids: CASSRQGVIDEQFF. The CDR3 nucleotides are TGTGCCAGTAGTAGGCAGGGGGTCATCGATGAGCAGTTCTTC. The full variable domain, in which reference TRBV19 and TRBJ2-1 provide the parts outside the CDR3, is DGGITQSPKYLFRKEGQNVTLSCEQNLNHDAMYWYRQDPGQGLRLIYYSQIVNDFQKGDIAEGYSVSREKKESFPLTVTSAQKNPTAFYLCASSRQGVIDEQFFGPGTRLTVL.

This rearrangement joins TRBV7-6 to TRBJ2-7; possibly TRBD1 for D (6 bases). CDR3 length: 16 amino acids. Trimming removed 1 base from V and 1 base from J, with 14 bases in between. Germline V lookup: CDR1 SGHVS, CDR2 FNYEAQ. CDR3 sequence: CASSLVHGQISYEQYF. The CDR3 region has the DNA TGTGCCAGCAGCTTAGTACACGGACAGATTTCCTACGAGCAGTACTTC. Full variable domain (missing parts from reference TRBV7-6 and TRBJ2-7): GAGVSQSPRYKVTKRGQDVALRCDPISGHVSLYWYRQALGQGPEFLTYFNYEAQQDKSGLPNDRFSAERPEGSISTLTIQRTEQRDSAMYRCASSLVHGQISYEQYFGPGTRLTVT.

This rearrangement joins TRBV6-6 to TRBJ2-7; TRBD1 aligns across 10 bases. With 7 bases clipped from V and 1 base from J, the junction kept 4 bases outside the gene matches. CDR3 length: 14 residues. CDR1 MNHNY and CDR2 SVGAGI come from the germline V gene (reference sequence). CDR3 residues: CASKGDRGSYEQYF. In nucleotides, the CDR3 is TGTGCCAGCAAAGGGGACAGGGGTTCCTACGAGCAGTACTTC.

The rearrangement uses TRBV18 and TRBJ1-1, with 7 bases lining up with TRBD1. The CDR3 runs 15 residues. Trimming took 3 bases from V and 4 from J; bases not matched to a gene: 8. Germline CDR1 is KGHSH and CDR2 is LQKENI. In DNA, the CDR3 is TGTGCCAGCTCACCCGGGACAGAGGTTGTCACTGAAGCTTTCTTT. This sequence encodes CASSPGTEVVTEAFF.

The rearrangement uses TRBV7-8 and TRBJ1-5; D not certain. The ends were cut back, 3 bases at V and 6 bases at J, with 15 bases in the middle. The CDR3 is 15 residues long. Germline V gene data show CDR1 as SGHVS and CDR2 as FQNEAQ. Here the CDR3 DNA reads TGTGCCAGCAGCTTCAAGAGGGATTTTGGTCAGCCCCAGCATTTT. This translates into CASSFKRDFGQPQHF.

The rearrangement joins TRBV21-1 to TRBJ1-5; TRBD1, the table's D call, was not compared with the DNA. TRBV21-1 is assigned pseudogene status. The CDR3 extends over 13 amino acids. CDR3 region: CASSSQGAQPQHF. In DNA, the CDR3 is TGTGCCAGCAGCAGTCAGGGGGCCCAGCCCCAGCATTTT.

This clone was counted between two and nine times. Mismatch with germline at one junction end may stem from a read error. The V and J genes are TRBV19 and TRBJ1-1; D not certain. This CDR3 has 11 residues. CDR1 and CDR2 from the germline V gene are LNHDA and SQIVND (reference sequence). CDR3 sequence (DNA): TGTGCCAGTAGTATAGGGCTGAACAGCGTCTTT. It is translated as CASSIGLNSVF.

V usage is TRBV15 and J usage is TRBJ2-7; the D gene is possibly TRBD2 (7 bases). Trimming left V 1 base short and J 6 bases short, with 13 bases between. Per the germline V gene, CDR1 is LNHNV and CDR2 is YYDKDF (reference sequence). The CDR3 is 14 amino acids. CDR3 nucleotide sequence: TGTGCCACCAGCAGAGCCGGGGAGGGGGTCGAGCAGTACTTC. Translating gives CATSRAGEGVEQYF.

V gene TRBV19 combines with J gene TRBJ1-1, with D tentatively TRBD1 (5 bases). In germline, CDR1 is LNHDA, CDR2 SQIVND (reference sequence). V was cut by 5 bases and J by 10 bases, with 23 bases left in between. This CDR3 contains 15 residues. This CDR3 reads CASSSETGTAATAFF. For the CDR3, the DNA is TGTGCCAGTAGTTCGGAAACCGGGACGGCGGCAACAGCTTTCTTT.

The chain couples TRBV4-3 to TRBJ2-3, with 8 bases matching TRBD1. This CDR3 spans 17 amino acids. The germline CDR1 and CDR2 sequences are LGHNA and YSLEER. V shed 3 bases and J 6 bases; nucleotides not matched to a gene: 14. This CDR3 reads CASSQARQGRRRDTQYF. DNA for the CDR3: TGCGCCAGCAGCCAGGCTAGACAGGGGCGGCGGAGGGATACGCAGTATTTT.